This note documents a single TCR beta chain sequence. Antigen unknown. The data were obtained in a study of beta chain features in type 1 diabetes. Study observations and caveats: Moderate but significant shortening of TCRB CDR3s was recorded in all four CD4+ subsets from Type 1 diabetes patients.

This CDR3 contains 14 residues. Trimming removed 2 bases from V and 3 bases from J, with 8 bases in between. Looked up from germline, CDR1 is SGHTA and CDR2 is FQGNSA. Every bit of the isolated RNA underwent reverse transcription, so sequencing read expressed TCRB transcripts. Sequenced by immunoSEQ multiplex PCR; TCRdb stores in-frame clones only, minus some. The sample yields a few hundred thousand clones, over 14% seen once. The source is a man between 18 and 29 years old with type 1 diabetes. This sequence joins TRBV7-2 and TRBJ1-5; D is unresolved. Sequencing used naive CD4+ T cells from blood. The CDR3 region has the DNA TGTGCCAGCAGCTTATCGGGGATCAATCAGCCCCAGCATTTT. Translating it yields CASSLSGINQPQHF.